The rows below give T cell receptor beta chains drawn from one sample of a study of blood T cell repertoires in COVID-19. Measured with immunoSEQ multiplex PCR; TCRdb has only the in-frame clones, and not every one. This sample yields around 240,000 clones, of which about 90% are seen a single time; roughly 3% belongs to the top ten. The sequencing input was peripheral blood. Receptor source: a woman aged 30 to 39 who had recovered from COVID-19. The CDR3 runs from the conserved cysteine through the conserved F or W. The D gene is left open where the match is weak. Where a row states a size, it is once, few, many or the class of an expanded clone; other rows omit it.

J gene: TRBJ1-4
D gene: .
clone size: .
V gene: TRBV15
CDR3 DNA: TGTGCCACCAGGGGAGGTGTTGCCACAAAGGATGAAAAACTGTTTTTT
CDR3 protein: CATRGGVATKDEKLFF

J gene: TRBJ2-1
D gene: TRBD1
clone size: .
V gene: TRBV5-1
CDR3 DNA: TGCGCCAGCGGGCCCCACGCAGGGGGCAATGAGCAGTTCTTC
CDR3 protein: CASGPHAGGNEQFF

J gene: TRBJ2-3
D gene: .
clone size: few
V gene: TRBV7-3
CDR3 DNA: TGTGCCAGCAGCTTAAGTCAGACAGATACGCAGTATTTT
CDR3 protein: CASSLSQTDTQYF

J gene: TRBJ2-7
D gene: .
clone size: few
V gene: TRBV5-1
CDR3 DNA: TGCGCCAGCAGCTTGGCCGGGTTGACCTACGAGCAGTACTTC
CDR3 protein: CASSLAGLTYEQYF

J gene: TRBJ2-3
D gene: .
clone size: .
V gene: TRBV5-1
CDR3 DNA: TGCGCCAGCAGCTTCCTCCTCCGGGACATAAGCACAGATACGCAGTATTTT
CDR3 protein: CASSFLLRDISTDTQYF

J gene: TRBJ2-2
D gene: .
clone size: .
V gene: TRBV18
CDR3 DNA: TGTGCCAGCTCACCATTCGCAGCGGCGAACACCGGGGAGCTGTTTTTT
CDR3 protein: CASSPFAAANTGELFF

J gene: TRBJ2-7
D gene: .
clone size: .
V gene: TRBV10-3
CDR3 DNA: TGTGCCATCAAACTCAACGGGAGTCCCGAGCAGTACTTC
CDR3 protein: CAIKLNGSPEQYF

J gene: TRBJ2-5
D gene: TRBD2
clone size: once
V gene: TRBV15
CDR3 DNA: TGTGCCACCAGCAGAGATGCGCTAGCGGGGGTCCAAGAGACCCAGTACTTC
CDR3 protein: CATSRDALAGVQETQYF

J gene: TRBJ1-2
D gene: TRBD1
clone size: .
V gene: TRBV6-6
CDR3 DNA: TGTGCCAGCAGTCCCCGAGGGACAGGGTACCCCTATGGCTACACCTTC
CDR3 protein: CASSPRGTGYPYGYTF

J gene: TRBJ1-4
D gene: TRBD1
clone size: .
V gene: TRBV6-5
CDR3 DNA: TGTGCCAGCAGTCGGGACAGGGCCAAAAATGAAAAACTGTTTTTT
CDR3 protein: CASSRDRAKNEKLFF

J gene: TRBJ2-1
D gene: TRBD2
clone size: .
V gene: TRBV4-2
CDR3 DNA: TGTGCCAGCAGCCATACTAGCGGGGTTTACAATGAGCAGTTCTTC
CDR3 protein: CASSHTSGVYNEQFF

J gene: TRBJ2-4
D gene: .
clone size: .
V gene: TRBV7-5
CDR3 DNA: TGTGCCAGAAGCTCACAGGGTTCGTTATGGCCTAGCGGGGGGCAAAAAAACATTCAGTACTTC
CDR3 protein: CARSSQGSLWPSGGQKNIQYF

J gene: TRBJ2-5
D gene: TRBD2
clone size: .
V gene: TRBV11-3
CDR3 DNA: TGTGCCAGCAGCGCAGGGACTAACCAAGAGACCCAGTACTTC
CDR3 protein: CASSAGTNQETQYF

J gene: TRBJ1-2
D gene: .
clone size: few
V gene: TRBV27
CDR3 DNA: TGTGCCAGCAGAAGGTGGGACATTTCGGACTATGGCTACACCTTC
CDR3 protein: CASRRWDISDYGYTF